The 26 T cell receptor beta chains presented below share a single source sample, sequenced in a study of sequential checkpoint blockade in melanoma. Documented treatment: randomized to nivolumab then ipilimumab (arm A) or the reverse (arm B). Sequenced by immunoSEQ multiplex PCR; TCRdb stores in-frame clones only, minus some. The data hold about 13,000 clones, with about 28% observed a single time. The sequencing used tumor tissue (inferred from file names), collected from a patient given nivolumab and ipilimumab in sequence. The receptors were gathered from a human donor with melanoma.

The chain recombines TRBV29-1 with TRBJ2-2, with 7 bases matching TRBD2. Germline values: CDR1 SQVTM, CDR2 ANQGSEA. The V and J ends lost 7 bases and 2 bases, in that order; junction bases with no gene match: 7. The CDR3 spans 14 residues. CDR3 sequence reads: CSAILAANTGELFF. Here the CDR3 DNA reads TGCAGCGCCATTCTAGCGGCCAACACCGGGGAGCTGTTTTTT.

This clone was seen a handful of times. The chain carries TRBV6-8 and TRBJ2-5; tentative D call: TRBD2 (5 bases). V was clipped by 7 bases and J by 4 bases, with 13 bases between them. From germline, CDR1 is MNHGY and CDR2 SAAAGT. The CDR3 contains 13 residues. The CDR3 protein is CASNRGSGETQYF. CDR3 bases: TGTGCCAGCAACCGGGGTTCAGGAGAGACCCAGTACTTC.

This clone was recorded a few times. Germline and junction disagree at one end, which may indicate a read error. V and J are TRBV6-8 and TRBJ2-5; D is unresolved. Germline CDR1 reads MNHGY; CDR2 reads SAAAGT. The CDR3 length is 13 residues. This CDR3 reads CAISGIKEETQYF. The CDR3, as DNA: TGTGCCATCAGTGGGATAAAAGAAGAGACCCAGTACTTC.

This clone rates as medium-sized (0.01 to 0.1%). DNA for the CDR3: TGCAGCGTTGAGGACAGGGGACCAGATACGCAGTATTTT. Protein sequence: CSVEDRGPDTQYF. The rearrangement links TRBV29-1 to TRBJ2-3, with 9 bases identical to TRBD1. Germline assignment: CDR1 SQVTM and CDR2 ANQGSEA. The CDR3 consists of 13 residues. Trimming cost V 3 bases and J 4 bases; bases outside gene matches: 2.

This clone was found many times. The chain combines TRBV6-8 with TRBJ1-2; no clear D gene. V shed 2 bases and J shed 4 bases, with 11 bases lying between them. CDR3 size: 14 residues. CDR1 MNHGY and CDR2 SAAAGT come from the germline V gene. CDR3 residues: CASSYGRQSYGYTF. The CDR3 nucleotides read TGTGCCAGCAGTTACGGGCGGCAGTCCTATGGCTACACCTTC.

In this sample, this clone turned up a few times. The chain has TRBV19 and TRBJ1-1; D not certain. V lost 3 bases, J lost 0 bases, and 5 bases lay in between. The CDR3 extends over 13 amino acids. Germline loops: CDR1 LNHDA, CDR2 SQIVND (reference sequence). This CDR3 is CASSIGVNTEAFF. The DNA for the CDR3 is TGTGCCAGTAGTATCGGTGTGAACACTGAAGCTTTCTTT.

J is TRBJ2-3 and V is TRBV11-3; D may be TRBD2 (6 bases). The germline V gene encodes CDR1 SGHNT and CDR2 YENEEA. The CDR3 has 14 amino acids. V was clipped by 1 base and J by 5 bases, with 10 bases between them. The CDR3: CASSLGGEEDTQYF. CDR3 sequence (DNA): TGTGCCAGCAGCTTAGGGGGGGAGGAAGATACGCAGTATTTT. The full variable domain, in which reference TRBV11-3 and TRBJ2-3 provide the parts outside the CDR3, is EAGVVQSPRYKIIEKKQPVAFWCNPISGHNTLYWYLQNLGQGPELLIRYENEEAVDDSQLPKDRFSAERLKGVDSTLKIQPAELGDSAVYLCASSLGGEEDTQYFGPGTRLTVL.

This clone appeared a few times. V gene TRBV23-1 combines with J gene TRBJ2-7, with 7 bases matching TRBD2. TRBV23-1 qualifies as an ORF whose function is uncertain. This CDR3 contains 13 residues. The V and J ends lost 6 bases and 4 bases, in that order; junction bases with no gene match: 6. Here the CDR3 reads CASSLDGGYEQYF. The CDR3 DNA reads TGCGCCAGCAGCTTGGACGGGGGGTACGAGCAGTACTTC.

The CDR3: CASSPESQTGLFYNEQFF. CDR3 DNA: TGTGCCAGCAGCCCCGAGAGCCAGACAGGGCTCTTCTACAATGAGCAGTTCTTC. The rearrangement uses TRBV6-8 and TRBJ2-1, with 7 nucleotides matching TRBD1. V shed 6 bases, J shed 3 bases, and the junction held 17 bases outside the gene matches. The CDR3 spans 18 residues. Germline V lookup: CDR1 MNHGY, CDR2 SAAAGT.

The CDR3 loop reads CASSPGTGSGPQHF. CDR3 DNA sequence: TGTGCCAGTAGCCCGGGGACAGGTTCAGGGCCCCAGCATTTT. V usage is TRBV19 and J usage is TRBJ1-5; 8 bases are shared with TRBD1. This CDR3 contains 14 residues. Germline V gene lookup returns CDR1 LNHDA and CDR2 SQIVND (reference sequence). V dropped 6 bases and J dropped 9; count of bases not matched to a gene: 10.

The V and J genes are TRBV11-3 and TRBJ1-4; TRBD1 is a possible D gene (5 bases). Germline assignment: CDR1 SGHNT and CDR2 YENEEA. This CDR3 has 16 amino acids. V lost 3 bases and J 5 bases, leaving 16 bases between the germline ends. CDR3 protein: CASSLGPSEGNEKLFF. The CDR3 DNA reads as TGTGCCAGCAGCTTGGGACCCTCGGAAGGAAATGAAAAACTGTTTTTT.

This clone was recorded many times. The chain recombines TRBV11-3 with TRBJ2-2; possibly TRBD2 for D (6 bases). CDR1 SGHNT and CDR2 YENEEA come from the germline V gene. With 4 bases removed from V and 4 bases from J, the gap between germline ends came to 10 bases. The CDR3 is 14 residues long. CDR3 region: CASSSGLSTGELFF. The CDR3 DNA is TGTGCCAGCAGCTCGGGACTCAGCACCGGGGAGCTGTTTTTT.

A few counts support this clone. J is TRBJ1-1 and V is TRBV6-8; the D is unclear. V was shortened by 2 bases and J by 1 base, with 11 bases between the two germline ends. The CDR3 is 15 residues long. Germline V gene sequence: CDR1 MNHGY, CDR2 SAAAGT. CDR3 protein: CASSYDPETNTEAFF. The CDR3 nucleotides read TGTGCCAGCAGTTACGATCCAGAGACGAACACTGAAGCTTTCTTT.

In its sample, this clone was seen a few times. The chain uses TRBV9 and TRBJ1-5; D possibly corresponds to TRBD1 (6 bases). Trimming stripped 5 bases from V and 6 bases from J, with 21 bases between. This CDR3 is 16 amino acids long. The germline V gene has CDR1 SGDLS and CDR2 YYNGEE. The CDR3 coding sequence is TGTGCCAGCAGTGGGAGCGGGGGGGCGCAGGGTCAGCCCCAGCATTTT. Protein product: CASSGSGGAQGQPQHF.

This clone came up a few times. The chain has TRBV11-3 and TRBJ2-1; 9 nucleotides match TRBD2. The CDR3 loop spans 15 amino acids. J lost 9 bases, V lost 1 base, and 7 bases had no gene match. Germline V gene lookup returns CDR1 SGHNT and CDR2 YENEEA. The CDR3, as DNA: TGTGCCAGCAGCTTAGGGCTAGCGGGAAGGGGTGAGCAGTTCTTC. Translation gives CASSLGLAGRGEQFF.

This clone appeared a few times. This rearrangement joins TRBV6-8 to TRBJ2-2; D unclear. The germline V gene has CDR1 MNHGY and CDR2 SAAAGT. This CDR3 spans 15 amino acids. The V end was cut by 0 bases, the J end by 1 base, with 6 bases between. CDR3 region: CASSYSLLNTGELFF. For the CDR3, the DNA is TGTGCCAGCAGTTACTCGCTTTTGAACACCGGGGAGCTGTTTTTT.

The genes are TRBV11-3 and TRBJ2-2; D gene ambiguous. Germline-derived CDR1 and CDR2 are SGHNT and YENEEA. The length of the CDR3 is 16 residues. V gave up 2 bases and J gave up 5 bases, with 15 bases separating them. CDR3 amino acids: CASSLRASRWTGELFF. As DNA, the CDR3 is TGTGCCAGCAGCTTAAGGGCTAGTCGATGGACCGGGGAGCTGTTTTTT. The variable domain in full, completed from reference TRBV11-3 and TRBJ2-2, reads EAGVVQSPRYKIIEKKQPVAFWCNPISGHNTLYWYLQNLGQGPELLIRYENEEAVDDSQLPKDRFSAERLKGVDSTLKIQPAELGDSAVYLCASSLRASRWTGELFFGEGSRLTVL.

The V and J genes are TRBV9 and TRBJ2-6; no clear D gene. This CDR3 region has 16 residues. Between the trimmed V and J ends, which lost 2 bases and 0 bases, there was a span of 9 bases. The germline CDR1 and CDR2 sequences are SGDLS and YYNGEE. CDR3 bases: TGTGCCAGCAGCGTTTTACCCACCTCTGGGGCCAACGTCCTGACTTTC. It translates to CASSVLPTSGANVLTF. Variable domain in full (rest from reference TRBV9 and TRBJ2-6): DSGVTQTPKHLITATGQRVTLRCSPRSGDLSVYWYQQSLDQGLQFLIQYYNGEERAKGNILERFSAQQFPDLHSELNLSSLELGDSALYFCASSVLPTSGANVLTFGAGSRLTVL.

J is TRBJ1-1 and V is TRBV19; D is unclear. CDR1 LNHDA and CDR2 SQIVND come from the germline V gene (reference sequence). This CDR3 is built from 17 residues. Trimming shortened V by 1 base and J by 5 bases, and 20 bases separated the two germline ends. CDR3 in amino acids: CASSIGSVPVRRTEAFF. The CDR3 DNA reads as TGTGCCAGTAGTATAGGTTCAGTTCCCGTTCGGAGGACTGAAGCTTTCTTT.

This clone was counted a few times. The CDR3 nucleotides read TGTGCCAGCAGTAAACAGGGATATGGCTACACCTTC. It translates to CASSKQGYGYTF. V is TRBV6-8 and J is TRBJ1-2; a possible D gene is TRBD1 (6 bases). The CDR3 extends over 12 amino acids. Trimming cost V 5 bases and J 5 bases, with 9 bases left between them. Looked up from germline, CDR1 is MNHGY and CDR2 is SAAAGT.

The chain employs TRBV28 and TRBJ1-2; D unresolved. CDR3 length: 14 residues. V lost 7 bases, J lost 7 bases, and 19 bases lay in between. Germline V gene lookup returns CDR1 MDHEN and CDR2 SYDVKM. The CDR3 sequence is CASTKVFVRSGYTF. In DNA, the CDR3 is TGTGCCAGCACCAAAGTTTTTGTCAGGAGTGGCTACACCTTC.

The V call is TRBV15, the J call TRBJ2-2; D ambiguous. Germline CDR1 and CDR2: LNHNV and YYDKDF (reference sequence). CDR3 length: 17 amino acids. Trimming took 0 bases from V and 4 from J, leaving 15 bases between them. CDR3 sequence: CATSRDTPDVGTGELFF. The CDR3 DNA reads TGTGCCACCAGCAGAGATACGCCGGACGTCGGCACCGGGGAGCTGTTTTTT.

This clone was seen many times. CDR3 DNA: TGTGCCAGCACCCTGGACAGGGGAGGGGAGACCCAGTACTTC. Translating it yields CASTLDRGGETQYF. The chain is built from TRBV11-3 and TRBJ2-5, with 9 nucleotides matching TRBD1. The CDR3 length is 14 residues. Trimming took 7 bases from V and 5 from J; bases not matched to a gene: 8. Germline-derived CDR1 and CDR2 are SGHNT and YENEEA. Looking up the rest from reference TRBV11-3 and TRBJ2-5 gives the full variable domain: EAGVVQSPRYKIIEKKQPVAFWCNPISGHNTLYWYLQNLGQGPELLIRYENEEAVDDSQLPKDRFSAERLKGVDSTLKIQPAELGDSAVYLCASTLDRGGETQYFGPGTRLLVL.

The V gene is TRBV14, the J gene TRBJ2-6, with TRBD1 as a possible D gene (6 bases). The CDR3 is made up of 17 amino acids. V was clipped by 4 bases and J by 0 bases, with 13 bases between them. The germline V gene encodes CDR1 SGHDN and CDR2 FVKESK. CDR3 bases: TGTGCCAGCAGCCCGGGACACCGATTCTCTGGGGCCAACGTCCTGACTTTC. Its translation: CASSPGHRFSGANVLTF.

This sequence joins TRBV11-3 and TRBJ2-7; 9 nucleotides line up with TRBD1. Per the germline V gene, CDR1 is SGHNT and CDR2 is YENEEA. V shed 2 bases, J shed 2 bases, and the junction held 16 bases outside the gene matches. The CDR3 has 19 residues. CDR3 sequence: CASSLTGGGLFSAAYEQYF. The CDR3 region has the DNA TGTGCCAGCAGCTTAACAGGGGGCGGGTTATTCAGCGCGGCCTACGAGCAGTACTTC.

In its sample, this clone was seen a few times. Germline is not matched at one junction end, which may reflect a read error. The V gene is TRBV25-1, the J gene TRBJ2-5; D may be TRBD1 (5 bases). From germline, CDR1 is MGHDK and CDR2 SYGVNS. This CDR3 contains 14 residues. CDR3 loop: CASSKYRQQETQYF. In DNA form, the CDR3 reads TGTGCCAGCAGTAAATACAGGCAACAAGAGACCCAGTACTTC.